The source of this T cell receptor (beta chain) is a study of beta chain features in type 1 diabetes (dated by TCRdb to the late 2010s). Looking at the study overall: Mean age, gender distribution, total cell number and subset yield were not different between patients and healthy donors. The study compared the TCRB repertoires of sorted circulating CD4+ T cell subsets in recently diagnosed type 1 diabetes patients with those in matched healthy donors. Whereas all 30 or so donors provided naive and central memory subsets, regulatory and stem cell-like memory subsets were isolated from just 8 patients and about 8 healthy donors. A total of over 90,000,000 sorted cells were examined across all samples, and a strong correlation was observed between cell number per subset and RNA yield.

Each donor gave one peripheral blood draw, averaging roughly 120 mL, which was collected into heparinised tubes. A BD FACSAria II was used to sort naive, central memory, regulatory and stem cell-like memory CD4+ T cells with a panel that included CD45RO, CCR7, CD25, CD127, CD95 and CD27. Purity was above 95% for every sorted population. PBMCs were isolated immediately by Lymphoprep density gradient centrifugation and stained directly without culture. To minimize batch effects, samples were stained and sorted in pairs, one healthy donor with one patient per experiment. To note about this clone: The target of this receptor is not known. Nothing much larger sits one base from this clone, and base qualities are not available.

What the research found in general, with its limitations: Because cDNA was sequenced instead of genomic DNA, activated cells with high expression could be over-represented, although the groups did not differ in activation or CD3 levels. Naive, central memory and regulatory TCRB repertoires appeared to be more alike among patients than among healthy donors. A moderate but significant shortening of TCRB CDR3 length was observed in type 1 diabetes patients in all four CD4+ subsets. Only small numbers of individuals were included in the HLA sub-analyses, which left unresolved whether HLA type had any influence on TCRB rearrangement. PCR may preferentially amplify shorter templates, but because patient and control samples were amplified and corrected together, any resulting skew would affect both groups equally. At VDJ recombination sites, type 1 diabetes patients had fewer insertions and more deleted nucleotides, which implies abnormalities in thymic rearrangement.

The germline ends are 10 bases apart after V is trimmed by 0 bases and J by 4 bases. The CDR3 sequence holds 15 residues, the cysteine and phenylalanine included. The DNA shown is the 45-base CDR3, in frame from base 1. The germline V gene supplies CDR1 MGHRA and CDR2 YSYEKL. The entire amount of isolated RNA was reverse transcribed using the High Capacity cDNA Reverse Transcription Kit, so the sequenced TCRB transcripts were expressed ones. Deep immunoSEQ sequencing was performed on naive, central memory and regulatory T cell samples, with an average of roughly 3.3 million total reads per sample. Sorted cells were lysed in RLT buffer, and RNA was extracted using DNase-treated RNeasy Micro or Mini kits according to cell number. To prevent cross-contamination, each cell subset was processed individually, whereas patient and healthy donor samples were processed jointly. Using the immunoSEQ multiplex PCR, TCRB sequences were amplified from cDNA into 87-bp fragments spanning the CDR3 region. Sequencing of the amplicons was performed on the Illumina HiSeq platform. In the original analysis: Synthetic template baselines were used to correct PCR bias computationally, reads within Hamming distance 2 were collapsed together, and singletons that could not be merged were discarded. Reads were aligned against IMGT so that V, D and J genes, CDR3 length and insertions or deletions at six rearrangement sites could be assigned. Within each subset, clonotype counts were normalized to sorted cell number, and only after that were true diversity and Gini coefficients computed with the tcR R package. The overlap coefficient, calculated on TCRB nucleotide sequences, was used to measure repertoire sharing. Out-of-frame TCRB sequences from naive cells were analyzed to stand in for the pre-selection repertoire. The table comes from immuneACCESS by way of TCRdb, which keeps in-frame sequences with V and J called. Part of the clones is missing from these tables; in studies checked, under half for an unresolved V gene and the rest for unknown reasons. The D gene and trimming were derived from the DNA, and the V and J assignments and clone size from that table. The sample table records around 500,000 clones; about 29% of these occur just once. 0.065% of the sample is held by the ten biggest clonotypes.

Sequences were obtained from naive CD4+ T cells from blood. The sample's cell subset or site label, decoded: true naive CD4+ T cells. This chain joins TRBV4-1 to TRBJ2-1; no D segment can be confidently identified. The source is a man aged 18 to 35 in good health. The CDR3 protein sequence reads: CASSQERDLYNEQFF. The DNA reads TGCGCCAGCAGCCAAGAGCGAGACTTGTACAATGAGCAGTTCTTC.